These 17 T cell receptor beta chains were all obtained from the same sample, sequenced in a study of blood T cell repertoires in COVID-19. Sequenced by immunoSEQ multiplex PCR; TCRdb stores in-frame clones only, minus some. Altogether 90,000 to 130,000 clones are present, 82% being singletons, with the ten largest covering more than 15%. The specimen was peripheral blood. These receptors were taken from a woman aged 60-70 years with acute or convalescent COVID-19.

This chain uses TRBV7-6 with TRBJ1-2, with 8 nucleotides matching TRBD1. The V and J ends lost 4 bases and 8 bases, in that order; junction bases with no gene match: 6. Germline V gives CDR1 SGHVS, CDR2 FNYEAQ. CDR3 length: 13 residues. The CDR3 sequence: CASSSYRGRGYTF. For the CDR3, the DNA is TGTGCCAGCAGCTCATACAGGGGGAGAGGCTACACCTTC.

The gene calls are TRBV14 and TRBJ2-7; the match to TRBD1 covers 8 bases. This CDR3 contains 14 residues. Germline CDR1 and CDR2: SGHDN and FVKESK. V lost 4 bases and J lost 5; bases outside the gene matches: 7. CDR3 coding DNA: TGTGCCAGCAGCCGTTCGGACAGGGCCCACGAGCAGTACTTC. Protein: CASSRSDRAHEQYF.

The V call is TRBV7-2, the J call TRBJ2-7, with D possibly TRBD1 on 6 matching bases. Trimming stripped 2 bases from V and 5 bases from J, with 10 bases between. CDR3 size: 13 residues. Germline assignment: CDR1 SGHTA and CDR2 FQGNSA. The chain's CDR3 is CASSLTYRDEQYF. The CDR3 DNA reads TGTGCCAGCAGCTTAACCTACAGGGACGAGCAGTACTTC.

J is TRBJ2-7 and V is TRBV20-1, with D hard to call. The CDR3 runs 11 residues. The V gene's germline CDR1 is DFQATT and CDR2 SNEGSKA (reference sequence). V was shortened by 4 bases and J by 3 bases, with 7 bases between the two germline ends. CDR3 region: CSAKQSYEQYF. CDR3 coding DNA: TGCAGTGCTAAACAGAGCTACGAGCAGTACTTC.

The chain links TRBV10-3 to TRBJ1-2, with 8 positions matching TRBD1. Germline CDR1 ENHRY, CDR2 SYGVKD. This CDR3 contains 13 residues. The trim removed 6 bases at V and 3 bases at J, leaving 3 bases unmatched. CDR3 bases: TGTGCCATCAGATCAGGGGGCCACTATGGCTACACCTTC. It codes for CAIRSGGHYGYTF.

V is TRBV19 and J is TRBJ1-3; 9 bases fit TRBD1. Germline V CDR1 and CDR2: LNHDA, SQIVND (reference sequence). The trim removed 5 bases at V and 3 bases at J, leaving 11 bases unmatched. The CDR3 length is 17 residues. CDR3 nucleotide sequence: TGTGCCAGTAGTTGGAGACAACAGGGGGCGCGTGGAAACACCATATATTTT. The encoded protein is CASSWRQQGARGNTIYF.

This sequence joins TRBV27 and TRBJ1-6, with D hard to call. Germline V CDR1 and CDR2: MNHEY, SMNVEV (reference sequence). This CDR3 contains 15 residues. V was pared by 8 bases and J by 0 bases, with 11 bases between. Here the CDR3 DNA reads TGTGCCAGCTCCCGAGTGCCCTCCTATAATTCACCCCTCCACTTT. Translation gives CASSRVPSYNSPLHF.

V is TRBV2 and J is TRBJ2-5, with 9 positions matching TRBD2. Trimming cost V 8 bases and J 4 bases; bases outside gene matches: 5. Germline V gene data show CDR1 as SNHLY and CDR2 as FYNNEI. The CDR3 is made up of 13 amino acids. CDR3 protein: CASAGGGRETQYF. DNA for the CDR3: TGTGCCAGCGCGGGAGGGGGGCGAGAGACCCAGTACTTC.

V is TRBV5-6 and J is TRBJ2-3; D is perhaps TRBD2 (6 bases). Germline CDR1 SGHDT, CDR2 YYEEEE. Trimming took 0 bases from V and 2 from J, leaving 10 bases between them. The CDR3 runs 15 residues. This CDR3 reads CASSLGSGPTDTQYF. CDR3 nucleotide sequence: TGTGCCAGCAGCTTGGGTAGCGGACCCACAGATACGCAGTATTTT.

This clone has a single count. V usage is TRBV29-1 and J usage is TRBJ2-3, with D maybe TRBD1 (5 bases). This CDR3 is 13 amino acids long. Trimming removed 7 bases at V and 1 base at J, with 12 bases between. Germline V gene lookup returns CDR1 SQVTM and CDR2 ANQGSEA. CDR3 nucleotide sequence: TGCAGCGCCCAGGGTACTGGCACAGATACGCAGTATTTT. It encodes CSAQGTGTDTQYF.

This chain uses TRBV7-3 with TRBJ1-1, with D uncertain. Germline CDR1 reads SGHTA; CDR2 reads FQGTGA. Trimming stripped 3 bases from V and 5 bases from J, with 16 bases between. The CDR3 has 15 amino acids. The CDR3 loop is CASSFTGGRETEAFF. CDR3 sequence (DNA): TGTGCCAGCAGCTTCACGGGAGGCCGAGAGACTGAAGCTTTCTTT.

The chain couples TRBV5-6 to TRBJ1-2; a possible D gene is TRBD1 (6 bases). The CDR3 sequence is 16 residues long. Per the germline V gene, CDR1 is SGHDT and CDR2 is YYEEEE. V lost 4 bases and J 1 base, leaving 17 bases between the germline ends. CDR3 amino acids: CASSRGAGGSNYGYTF. CDR3 nucleotide sequence: TGTGCCAGCAGCCGGGGGGCCGGGGGAAGTAACTATGGCTACACCTTC.

The chain links TRBV5-6 to TRBJ1-5, with D possibly TRBD1 on 5 matching bases. CDR3 length: 16 amino acids. Germline V gives CDR1 SGHDT, CDR2 YYEEEE. Between the trimmed V and J ends, which lost 5 bases and 4 bases, there was a span of 19 bases. The CDR3 loop is CASSLTPWGGNQPQHF. DNA of the CDR3: TGTGCCAGCAGTTTGACCCCGTGGGGGGGGAATCAGCCCCAGCATTTT.

The J gene is TRBJ2-3, the V gene TRBV7-9, with 12 bases matching TRBD2. The CDR3 runs to 17 residues. V trimming: 1 base; J trimming: 5 bases; junction bases outside the gene matches: 7. In germline, CDR1 is SEHNR, CDR2 FQNEAQ (reference sequence). DNA for the CDR3: TGTGCCAGCAGCTTAGTTTCGGCTAGCGGGGGGGGAGATACGCAGTATTTT. Translation gives CASSLVSASGGGDTQYF.

Only one count was recorded for this clone. The chain uses TRBV6-1 and TRBJ2-1; TRBD2 agrees at 8 bases. Germline values: CDR1 MNHNS, CDR2 SASEGT. V was clipped by 4 bases and J by 6 bases; unmatched bases: 11. The CDR3 contains 16 residues. The CDR3 spells CASSATGGGYGNEQFF. DNA of the CDR3: TGTGCCAGCAGTGCAACCGGGGGGGGGTACGGCAATGAGCAGTTCTTC.

The CDR3 coding sequence is TGTGCCAGCAGCCTGGGGGGTGAGGTAGAAGAGACCCAGTACTTC. This gives the protein CASSLGGEVEETQYF. V usage is TRBV7-9 and J usage is TRBJ2-5; D is perhaps TRBD2 (6 bases). V was pared by 5 bases and J by 3 bases, with 16 bases between. CDR1 SEHNR and CDR2 FQNEAQ come from the germline V gene (reference sequence). The CDR3 contains 15 residues.

The rearrangement links TRBV24-1 to TRBJ2-3; 11 bases match TRBD2. The CDR3 contains 16 residues. The germline CDR1 and CDR2 sequences are KGHDR and SFDVKD. J gave up 4 bases and V 3 bases, and 5 bases lay outside the gene matches. CDR3: CATSDITSGGADTQYF. The CDR3 coding sequence is TGTGCCACCAGTGATATTACTAGCGGGGGCGCAGATACGCAGTATTTT.